This is a list of T cell receptor beta chains from one sample in a study of T cells in Graves' hyperthyroidism and ophthalmopathy. Via MiXCR, TCRdb re-called the multiplex PCR reads, giving one row per CDR3 protein. The data contain fewer than 550,000 distinct CDR3 sequences, less than 25% of them seen just once; the ten biggest clones take up around 11%. The sequenced material came from blood. These receptors were collected from a woman in her 30s with Graves' ophthalmopathy. The CDR3 runs from the conserved cysteine through the conserved F or W. The D gene is left open where the match is weak. Clone size, where shown, is once, few, many, or a class for clones that have expanded.

CDR3	DNA	D	V	J	size
CASSNGAWGAGETQYF	TGTGCCAGCAGCAATGGGGCGTGGGGGGCGGGGGAGACCCAGTACTTC	NA	TRBV12-3/TRBV12-4	TRBJ2-5	many
CASSVALENTGELFF	TGTGCCAGCAGCGTAGCTCTTGAGAACACCGGGGAGCTGTTTTTT	NA	TRBV9	TRBJ2-2	few
CSVVEGANGYTF	TGCAGCGTTGTCGAGGGGGCGAATGGCTACACCTTC	TRBD1	TRBV29-1	TRBJ1-2	many
CASSLGQANSNQPQHF	TGCGCCAGCAGCTTGGGACAGGCGAATAGCAATCAGCCCCAGCATTTT	NA	TRBV5-1	TRBJ1-5	many
CASSPGGNNNSPLHF	TGTGCCAGCAGCCCGGGGGGGAACAATAATTCACCCCTCCACTTT	NA	TRBV12-3/TRBV12-4	TRBJ1-6	many
CSAVGAGGYTF	TGCAGCGCCGTCGGGGCCGGAGGCTACACCTTC	NA	TRBV29-1	TRBJ1-2	few
CASRDGQSSYNSPLHF	TGTGCCAGCAGGGACGGACAGAGCTCCTATAATTCACCCCTCCACTTT	NA	TRBV2	TRBJ1-6	NA
CASSTYARNTEASF	TGTGCCAGTAGTACTTACGCACGGAACACTGAAGCTTCCTTT	NA	TRBV19	TRBJ1-1	many
CAISDHRGRGYGYTF	TGTGCCATCAGTGACCACAGGGGGCGCGGCTATGGCTACACCTTC	TRBD1	TRBV10-3	TRBJ1-2	NA
CAIQGESNTVAFF	TGTGCCATCCAGGGAGAGAGTAACACTGTAGCTTTCTTT	NA	TRBV12-3/TRBV12-4	TRBJ1-1	NA
CASSINNGPGNTIYF	TGTGCCAGCAGCATAAACAACGGGCCTGGAAACACCATATATTTT	NA	TRBV7-9	TRBJ1-3	many
CSARLVTKNIQYF	TGCAGTGCTCGACTAGTCACCAAAAACATTCAGTACTTC	NA	TRBV20-1	TRBJ2-4	once
CASVGLQGYTF	TGTGCCAGCGTAGGGTTACAGGGCTACACCTTC	NA	TRBV6-1	TRBJ1-2	NA
CAGSLVRREQYF	TGTGCCGGCAGCTTAGTCCGCCGCGAGCAGTACTTC	NA	TRBV7-2	TRBJ2-7	many
CASSLGPQPQHF	TGTGCCAGCAGCTTAGGGCCTCAGCCCCAGCATTTT	NA	TRBV12-3/TRBV12-4	TRBJ1-5	many
CASSPTWLAETQYF	TGTGCCAGCAGCCCGACTTGGCTAGCAGAGACCCAGTACTTC	NA	TRBV9	TRBJ2-5	many
CASSQSSDRQNTEAFF	TGCGCCAGCAGCCAGTCTTCGGACAGGCAAAACACTGAAGCTTTCTTT	TRBD1	TRBV4-1	TRBJ1-1	NA
CASSFGTSGSNQPQHF	TGTGCCAGCAGTTTCGGCACATCGGGTTCTAATCAGCCCCAGCATTTT	NA	TRBV28	TRBJ1-5	NA
CASSSHRDRAYGYTF	TGTGCCAGCAGTTCCCACCGGGACAGGGCTTATGGCTACACCTTC	TRBD1	TRBV12-3/TRBV12-4	TRBJ1-2	NA
CSVERQDQETQYF	TGCAGCGTTGAACGGCAGGACCAAGAGACCCAGTACTTC	NA	TRBV29-1	TRBJ2-5	many
CASRSQQGHYGYTF	TGTGCCAGCAGAAGCCAACAGGGACACTATGGCTACACCTTC	NA	TRBV6-1	TRBJ1-2	once
CSARSHRDLTEAFF	TGCAGTGCTAGATCACACAGGGACTTGACTGAAGCTTTCTTT	NA	TRBV20-1	TRBJ1-1	few
CSVTGLGTEAFF	TGCAGCGTTACCGGGTTGGGCACTGAAGCTTTCTTT	NA	TRBV29-1	TRBJ1-1	many
CASSDRPTEAFF	TGTGCCAGCAGTGACAGACCCACTGAAGCTTTCTTT	NA	TRBV6-1	TRBJ1-1	many
CASSYSTPGPTEAFF	TGTGCCAGCAGTTACTCTACCCCCGGGCCCACTGAAGCTTTCTTT	NA	TRBV6-5	TRBJ1-1	few
CATGTVWETQYF	TGTGCCACCGGTACCGTTTGGGAGACCCAGTACTTC	NA	TRBV6-2/TRBV6-3	TRBJ2-5	NA
CASRAYGYTF	TGTGCCAGCAGAGCTTATGGCTACACCTTC	NA	TRBV28	TRBJ1-2	few